This T cell receptor (beta chain) came from a study of regulatory T cells in long-lasting Graves disease. Overall study: Patients newly diagnosed with Graves' had been on antithyroid drugs for under 3 months.

Time point given: newly diagnosed GD, antithyroid drugs for less than 3 months. From RNA extracted from PBMCs, the TCR library was made. Sequencing libraries for TCR beta were prepared with iRepertoire HTBI primers and Arm-PCR of CDR3 regions. Authors' analysis steps: 60 or so TRBV and about 15 TRBJ segments were identified across samples. MiXCR, applied by TCRdb to the multiplex PCR reads, yields one record per CDR3 protein. TCRdb's processing, not the authors', yielded these V and J calls. The sample lists about 220,000 distinct CDR3 sequences, roughly 18% occurring once. This clonotype was seen many times. The CDR3 spans 16 residues. Trimming pared 2 bases from V and 1 base from J, leaving 14 bases between. Germline V lookup: CDR1 MGHRA, CDR2 YSYEKL. The sample was also reused in another study, on T cells in Graves' hyperthyroidism and ophthalmopathy.

The sequenced sample was peripheral blood mononuclear cells (PBMCs), obtained at new diagnosis, from a patient treated with antithyroid drugs. This sequence was found in a woman aged 25 to 45 with Graves disease. This rearrangement joins TRBV4-1 to TRBJ1-1; possibly TRBD1 for D (5 bases). The CDR3 DNA follows: TGCGCCAGCAGCCAATTTGGGGGTGATACGAACACTGAAGCTTTCTTT. This sequence encodes CASSQFGGDTNTEAFF.